This record concerns one TCR beta chain sequence. No cognate antigen has been identified for it. Within one base of it there is no much larger clone, and no base qualities were kept. This specimen belongs to a study of PD-1 blockade in classical Hodgkin lymphoma (dated by TCRdb to the early 2020s). At the level of the whole study: Nivolumab dosing was 3 mg/kg intravenously every 2 weeks, continuing until either disease progression or unacceptable toxicity. A peripheral blood immune signature of response to PD-1 blockade in classical Hodgkin lymphoma was defined using TCR beta sequencing and CyTOF. General findings and caveats noted by the study authors: Lower diversity was seen in patients whose nivolumab began less than 1 year after ASCT, and these patients were left out of later analyses so that immune reconstitution would not confound the results. The study was limited to a single clinical trial cohort, and causes of repertoire differences, possibly disease activity or prior therapy, remained undefined. Trial patients achieving complete response had baseline diversity similar to newly diagnosed patients, whereas partial responders and progressors had significantly lower diversity. Newly diagnosed patients were reported to have lower baseline TCR diversity than healthy donors, and relapsed/refractory patients were reported to have lower baseline TCR diversity still. A significant rise by C4D1 was seen in CD4+ but not CD8+ TCR diversity (p=0.0027 vs p=0.16), with the rise being most apparent in complete responders (p=0.02).

Per the publication, the time point label means: cycle 4 day 1 (C4D1), after 6 weeks of nivolumab. Relapse after autologous stem cell transplantation had occurred in all trial patients, and cohorts A, B and C were distinguished by prior brentuximab vedotin exposure. A Miltenyi CD4+ T cell isolation kit was used for magnetic negative selection to purify CD4+ T cells from thawed PBMCs. A total of fewer than 70 patients with relapsed/refractory classical Hodgkin lymphoma made up the trial cohort, and each patient's best overall response was complete response, partial response or progressive disease. In the multi-cohort phase II CheckMate 205 trial, trial patients received single-agent nivolumab. An independent review committee assessed best overall response using the 2007 International Working Group response criteria. Trial PBMCs were obtained immediately prior to nivolumab initiation (C1D1) and on therapy at cycle 2 day 1 and cycle 4 day 1. Peripheral blood was collected in 8 mL Vacutainer Cell Preparation Tubes, from which PBMCs were isolated by centrifugation and then cryopreserved. Purified CD4+ and CD8+ fractions were prepared only for cases where an additional PBMC sample was available. Magnetically labelled cells were depleted on LS columns in a quadroMACS separator, and the flow-through was collected as the purified fraction.

Genomic DNA was extracted with the Qiagen DNeasy kit from unsorted PBMCs and from negatively selected CD4+ and CD8+ fractions. Amplification of TCR beta CDR3 regions was done by immunoSEQ multiplex PCR with primers that anneal to V and J segments. Amplification bias was minimized using a synthetic immune receptor repertoire, and residual bias was removed computationally after sequencing. The authors' pipeline ran thus. Repertoire diversity was quantified as the Shannon entropy index using custom Python scripts. Unsorted, CD4+ and CD8+ repertoires were analyzed separately, except in combined analyses where CD4+ and CD8+ sequences were merged in silico. Clonal expansion was defined as at least a 2-fold frequency increase after treatment relative to C1D1, with a pseudocount of 0.5 for undetected baseline clones. Singleton clones were defined as clones with 0 or 1 copy at C1D1, and non-singleton clones were defined as clones with 2 or more copies. Clones expanded in unsorted samples were assigned a CD4+, CD8+ or unknown annotation through matching of protein sequences in sorted samples from the same patient. Wilcoxon tests were applied to paired samples to test diversity changes from C1D1 to C4D1. TCRdb limited this immuneACCESS table to in-frame rearrangements with V and J called. A share of clones is missing; checked studies link under half to unresolved V genes, and the rest is unexplained. For V, J and clone size, that table is used; D and trimming come from the DNA. Within this sample are under 35,000 clones, with roughly 85% of them counted one time only. The ten largest clones capture approximately 2.6% of the sample.

CDR1 SGDLS and CDR2 YYNGEE were looked up in the germline V gene. From cysteine to phenylalanine, the CDR3 is 15 amino acids long. Only the CDR3 portion is preserved as DNA: 45 bases, with reading frame beginning at the first base. Relative to germline, V is 0 bases shorter and J is 5 bases shorter, with 12 bases between their ends. Recombination linked TRBV9 to TRBJ2-4; the D gene is possibly TRBD2, with 5 bases matching. The TCR was taken from a human donor with classical Hodgkin lymphoma. The sample was CD4+ T cells from blood, taken before the fourth cycle of nivolumab. The nucleotides read TGTGCCAGCAGCGTAGCTCCGGGATCCGAAAACATTCAGTACTTC. Translated, this gives CASSVAPGSENIQYF.